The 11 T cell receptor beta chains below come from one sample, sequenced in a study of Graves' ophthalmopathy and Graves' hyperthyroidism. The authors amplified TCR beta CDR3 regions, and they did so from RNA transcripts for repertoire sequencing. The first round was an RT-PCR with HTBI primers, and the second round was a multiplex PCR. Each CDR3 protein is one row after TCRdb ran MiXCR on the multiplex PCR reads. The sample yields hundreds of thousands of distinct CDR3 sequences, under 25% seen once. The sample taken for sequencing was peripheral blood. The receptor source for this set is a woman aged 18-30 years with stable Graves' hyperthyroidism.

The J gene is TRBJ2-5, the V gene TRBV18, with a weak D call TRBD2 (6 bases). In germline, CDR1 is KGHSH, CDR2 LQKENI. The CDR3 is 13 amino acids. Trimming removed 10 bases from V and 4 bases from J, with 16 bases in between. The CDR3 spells CATQPTRGETQYF. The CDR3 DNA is TGTGCCACCCAACCGACGCGGGGAGAGACCCAGTACTTC.

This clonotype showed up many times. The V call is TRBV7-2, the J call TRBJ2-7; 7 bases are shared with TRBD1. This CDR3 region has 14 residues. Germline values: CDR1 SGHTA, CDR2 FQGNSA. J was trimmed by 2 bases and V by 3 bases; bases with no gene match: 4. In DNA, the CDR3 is TGTGCCAGCAGCTTGAAGGGGGCGACCTACGAGCAGTACTTC. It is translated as CASSLKGATYEQYF.

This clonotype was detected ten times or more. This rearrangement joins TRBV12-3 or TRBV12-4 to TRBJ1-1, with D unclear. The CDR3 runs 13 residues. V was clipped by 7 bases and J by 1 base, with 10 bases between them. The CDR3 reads CASKLSPNTEAFF. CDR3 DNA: TGTGCCAGCAAACTAAGTCCGAACACTGAAGCTTTCTTT.

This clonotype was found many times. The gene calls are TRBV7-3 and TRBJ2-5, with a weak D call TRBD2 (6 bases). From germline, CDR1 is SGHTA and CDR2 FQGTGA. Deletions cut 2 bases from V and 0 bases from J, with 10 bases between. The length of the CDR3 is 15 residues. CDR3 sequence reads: CASSLSGGNQETQYF. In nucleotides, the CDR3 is TGTGCCAGCAGCTTATCAGGCGGGAACCAAGAGACCCAGTACTTC.

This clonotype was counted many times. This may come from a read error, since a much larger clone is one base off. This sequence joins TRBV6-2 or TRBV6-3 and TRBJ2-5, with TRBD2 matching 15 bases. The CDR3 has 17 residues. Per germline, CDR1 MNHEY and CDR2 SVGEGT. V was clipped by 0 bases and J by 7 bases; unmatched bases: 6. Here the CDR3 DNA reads TGTGCCAGCAGTTACTCGACGGGACTAGCGGGAGGAGTGACCCAGTACTTC. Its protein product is CASSYSTGLAGGVTQYF.

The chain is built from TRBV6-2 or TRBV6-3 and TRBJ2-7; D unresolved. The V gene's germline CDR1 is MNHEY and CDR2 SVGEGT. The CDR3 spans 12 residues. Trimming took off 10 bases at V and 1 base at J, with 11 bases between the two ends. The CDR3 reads CATLHVSYEQYF. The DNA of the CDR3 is TGTGCCACCCTTCACGTTTCCTACGAGCAGTACTTC.

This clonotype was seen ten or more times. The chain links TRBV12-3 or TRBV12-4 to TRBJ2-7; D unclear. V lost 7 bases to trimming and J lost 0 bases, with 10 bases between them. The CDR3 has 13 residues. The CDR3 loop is CASKWAHSYEQYF. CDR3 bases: TGTGCCAGCAAATGGGCGCACTCCTACGAGCAGTACTTC.

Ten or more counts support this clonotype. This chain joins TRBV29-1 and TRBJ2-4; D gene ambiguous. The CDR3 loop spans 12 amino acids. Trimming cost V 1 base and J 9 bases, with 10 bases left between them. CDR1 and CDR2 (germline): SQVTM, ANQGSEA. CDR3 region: CSVEVPVGIQYF. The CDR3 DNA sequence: TGCAGCGTTGAAGTACCCGTGGGCATTCAGTACTTC.

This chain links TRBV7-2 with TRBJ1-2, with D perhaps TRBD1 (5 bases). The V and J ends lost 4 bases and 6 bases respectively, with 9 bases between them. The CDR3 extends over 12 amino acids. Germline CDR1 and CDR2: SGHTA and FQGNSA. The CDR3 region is CASSSRQNGYTF. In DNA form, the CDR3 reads TGTGCCAGCAGCTCTCGACAGAATGGCTACACCTTC.

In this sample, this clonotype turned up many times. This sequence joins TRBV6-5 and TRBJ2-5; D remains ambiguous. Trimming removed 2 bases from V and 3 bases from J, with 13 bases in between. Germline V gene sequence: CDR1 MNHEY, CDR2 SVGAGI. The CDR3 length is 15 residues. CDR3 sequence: CASSYRRPREETQYF. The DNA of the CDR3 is TGTGCCAGCAGTTACAGACGACCGCGCGAAGAGACCCAGTACTTC.

The CDR3 region is CATLREGLAKNIQYF. In DNA form, the CDR3 reads TGTGCCACCCTCCGAGAGGGACTAGCCAAAAACATTCAGTACTTC. The V gene is TRBV6-1, the J gene TRBJ2-4; D is perhaps TRBD2 (6 bases). Germline CDR1 reads MNHNS; CDR2 reads SASEGT. The CDR3 is made up of 15 amino acids. V lost 10 bases, J lost 0 bases, and 16 bases lay in between.